This record concerns one T cell receptor beta chain sequence. The antigen is undetermined. Some clones are missing from TCRdb's copy, which holds only in-frame ones; the method was immunoSEQ multiplex PCR. Of some 150,000 clones in the sample, roughly 87% were seen once. Pooled samples include second doses given at about 4 or 12 weeks. This specimen comes from a study of T cell responses to AZD1222 COVID-19 vaccine. The study, taken as a whole, reports: Donors in the cohort were predominantly white British and more often female, and clonal diversity was possibly underestimated. Spike-specific TCR breadth and depth rose after two AZD1222 doses.

V was cut by 4 bases and J by 6 bases, with 28 bases left in between. In germline, CDR1 is MDHEN, CDR2 SYDVKM. The CDR3 spans 19 residues. The clonotype comes from an adult who received the AZD1222 COVID-19 vaccine. This chain connects TRBV28 to TRBJ1-5; D is undetermined. The sequencing used peripheral blood, collected 28 days after the second AZD1222 dose. CDR3 nucleotides: TGTGCCAGCAGTTCTTCTGGACGGGCGACCGGAAAGCCGGGTCAGCCCCAGCATTTT. Translation gives CASSSSGRATGKPGQPQHF.